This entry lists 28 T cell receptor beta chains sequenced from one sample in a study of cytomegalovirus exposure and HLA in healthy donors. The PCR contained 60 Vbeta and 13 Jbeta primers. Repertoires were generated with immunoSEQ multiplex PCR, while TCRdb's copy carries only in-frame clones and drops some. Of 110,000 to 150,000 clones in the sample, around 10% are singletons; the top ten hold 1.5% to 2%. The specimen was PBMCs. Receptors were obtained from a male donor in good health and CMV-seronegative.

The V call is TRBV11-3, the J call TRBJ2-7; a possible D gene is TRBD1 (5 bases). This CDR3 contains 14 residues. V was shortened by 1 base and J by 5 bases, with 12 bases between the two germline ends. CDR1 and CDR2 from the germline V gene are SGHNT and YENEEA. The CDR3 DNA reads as TGTGCCAGCAGCTTAGTAAGACAGAAGCACGAGCAGTACTTC. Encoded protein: CASSLVRQKHEQYF.

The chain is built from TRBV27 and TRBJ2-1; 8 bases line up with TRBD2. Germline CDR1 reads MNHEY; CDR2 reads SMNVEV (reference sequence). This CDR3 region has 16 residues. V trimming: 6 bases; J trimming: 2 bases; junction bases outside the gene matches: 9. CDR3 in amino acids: CASRLSPGGAYNEQFF. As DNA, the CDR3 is TGTGCCAGCAGACTCTCACCCGGGGGGGCCTACAATGAGCAGTTCTTC.

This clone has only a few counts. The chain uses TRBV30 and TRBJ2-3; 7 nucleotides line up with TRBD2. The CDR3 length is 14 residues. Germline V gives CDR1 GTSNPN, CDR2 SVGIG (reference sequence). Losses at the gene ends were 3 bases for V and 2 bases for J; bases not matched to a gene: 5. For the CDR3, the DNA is TGTGCCTGGAGGGCGGGAGAGTACACAGATACGCAGTATTTT. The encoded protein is CAWRAGEYTDTQYF.

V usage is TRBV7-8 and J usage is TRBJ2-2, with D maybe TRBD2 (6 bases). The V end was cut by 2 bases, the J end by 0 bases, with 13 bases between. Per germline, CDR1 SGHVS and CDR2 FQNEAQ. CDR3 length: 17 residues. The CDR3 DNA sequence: TGTGCCAGCAGCTTACGGAGTGGGAGGCCGAACACCGGGGAGCTGTTTTTT. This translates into CASSLRSGRPNTGELFF.

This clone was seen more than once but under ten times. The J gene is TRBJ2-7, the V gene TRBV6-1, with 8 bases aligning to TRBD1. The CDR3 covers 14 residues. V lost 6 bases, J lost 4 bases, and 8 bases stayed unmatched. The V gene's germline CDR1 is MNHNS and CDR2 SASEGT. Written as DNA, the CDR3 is TGTGCCAGCAGAATGTCAGGGGGCCCGTACGAGCAGTACTTC. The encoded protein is CASRMSGGPYEQYF.

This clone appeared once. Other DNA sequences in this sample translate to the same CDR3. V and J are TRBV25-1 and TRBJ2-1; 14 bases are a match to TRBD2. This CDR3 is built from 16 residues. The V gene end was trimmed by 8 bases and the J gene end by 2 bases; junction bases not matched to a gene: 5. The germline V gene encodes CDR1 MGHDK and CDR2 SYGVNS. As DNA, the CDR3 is TGTGCCAGCGGACTAGCGGGAGGAAGGGCCTACAATGAGCAGTTCTTC. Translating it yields CASGLAGGRAYNEQFF.

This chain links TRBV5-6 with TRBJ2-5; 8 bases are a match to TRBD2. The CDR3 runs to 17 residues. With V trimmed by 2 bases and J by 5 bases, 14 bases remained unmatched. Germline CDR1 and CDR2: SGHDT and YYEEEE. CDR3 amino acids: CASSFGAGAGARETQYF. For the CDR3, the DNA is TGTGCCAGCAGCTTTGGGGCGGGAGCGGGAGCGCGTGAGACCCAGTACTTC.

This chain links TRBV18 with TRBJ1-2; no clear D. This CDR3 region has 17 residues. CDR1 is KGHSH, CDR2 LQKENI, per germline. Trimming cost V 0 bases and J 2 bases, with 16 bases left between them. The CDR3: CASSPPVPDYENYGYTF. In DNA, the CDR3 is TGTGCCAGCTCACCACCTGTTCCGGACTACGAGAACTATGGCTACACCTTC.

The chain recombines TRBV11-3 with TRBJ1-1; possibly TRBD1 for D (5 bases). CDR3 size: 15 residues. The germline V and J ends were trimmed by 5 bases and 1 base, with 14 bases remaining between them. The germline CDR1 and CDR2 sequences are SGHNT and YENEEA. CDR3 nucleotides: TGTGCCAGCAGCCCTGGGACGGAGGGGAACACTGAAGCTTTCTTT. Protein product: CASSPGTEGNTEAFF.

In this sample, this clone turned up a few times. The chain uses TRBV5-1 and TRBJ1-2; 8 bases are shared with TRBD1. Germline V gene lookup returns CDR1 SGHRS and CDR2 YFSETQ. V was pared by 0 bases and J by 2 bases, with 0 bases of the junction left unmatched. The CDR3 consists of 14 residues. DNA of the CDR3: TGCGCCAGCAGCTTGGACAGGGGGAACTATGGCTACACCTTC. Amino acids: CASSLDRGNYGYTF.

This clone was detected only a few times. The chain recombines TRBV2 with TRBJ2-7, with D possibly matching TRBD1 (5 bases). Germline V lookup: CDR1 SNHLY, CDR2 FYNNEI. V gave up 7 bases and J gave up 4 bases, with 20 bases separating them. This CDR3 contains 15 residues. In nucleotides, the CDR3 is TGTGCCAGCATCACGCAACCAGGGATATGGTACGAGCAGTACTTC. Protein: CASITQPGIWYEQYF. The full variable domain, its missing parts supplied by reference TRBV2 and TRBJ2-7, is EPEVTQTPSHQVTQMGQEVILRCVPISNHLYFYWYRQILGQKVEFLVSFYNNEISEKSEIFDDQFSVERPDGSNFTLKIRSTKLEDSAMYFCASITQPGIWYEQYFGPGTRLTVT.

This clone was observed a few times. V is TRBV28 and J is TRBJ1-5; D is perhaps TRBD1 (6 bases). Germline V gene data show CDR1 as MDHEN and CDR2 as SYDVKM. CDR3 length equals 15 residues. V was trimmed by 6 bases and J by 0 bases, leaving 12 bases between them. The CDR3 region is CASRGQLYSNQPQHF. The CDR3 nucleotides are TGTGCCAGCAGAGGACAGCTTTATAGCAATCAGCCCCAGCATTTT.

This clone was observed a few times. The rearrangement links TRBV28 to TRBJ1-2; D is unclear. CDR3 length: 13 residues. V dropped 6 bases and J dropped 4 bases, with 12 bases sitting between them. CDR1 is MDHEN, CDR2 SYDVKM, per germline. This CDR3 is CASRGGEFYGYTF. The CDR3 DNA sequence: TGTGCCAGCAGAGGCGGGGAGTTCTATGGCTACACCTTC.

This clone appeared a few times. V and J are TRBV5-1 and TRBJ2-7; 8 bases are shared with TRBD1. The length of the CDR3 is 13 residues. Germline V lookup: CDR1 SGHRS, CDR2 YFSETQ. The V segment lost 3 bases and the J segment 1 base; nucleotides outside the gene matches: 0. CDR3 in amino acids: CASSWDRSYEQYF. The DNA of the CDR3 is TGCGCCAGCAGCTGGGACAGGTCCTACGAGCAGTACTTC.

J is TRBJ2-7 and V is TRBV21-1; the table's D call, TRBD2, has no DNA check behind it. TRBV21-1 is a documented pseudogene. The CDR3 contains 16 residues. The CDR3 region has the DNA TGTGCCAGCAGCAAAGCCAGCGGGGGTCGAACCTACGAGCAGTACTTC. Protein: CASSKASGGRTYEQYF.

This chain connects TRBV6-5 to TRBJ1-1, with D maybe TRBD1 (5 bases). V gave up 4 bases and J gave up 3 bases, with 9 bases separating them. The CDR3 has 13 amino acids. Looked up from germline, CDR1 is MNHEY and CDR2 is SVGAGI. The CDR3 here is CASSLGGDTEAFF. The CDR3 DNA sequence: TGTGCCAGCAGTTTGGGGGGGGACACTGAAGCTTTCTTT.

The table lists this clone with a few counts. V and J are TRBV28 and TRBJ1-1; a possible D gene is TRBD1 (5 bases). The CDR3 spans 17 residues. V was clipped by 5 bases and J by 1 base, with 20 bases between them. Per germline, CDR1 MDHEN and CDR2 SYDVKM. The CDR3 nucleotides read TGTGCCAGCAGTCCTACCGTCGGGGGAGCTTGGAACACTGAAGCTTTCTTT. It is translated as CASSPTVGGAWNTEAFF.

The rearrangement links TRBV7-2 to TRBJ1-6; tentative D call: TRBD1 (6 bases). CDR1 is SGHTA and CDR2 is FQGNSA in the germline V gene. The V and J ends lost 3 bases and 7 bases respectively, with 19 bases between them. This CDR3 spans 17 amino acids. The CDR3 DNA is TGTGCCAGCAGCTTGGATTGGCCCTTCCAGGGGAATTCACCCCTCCACTTT. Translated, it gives CASSLDWPFQGNSPLHF.

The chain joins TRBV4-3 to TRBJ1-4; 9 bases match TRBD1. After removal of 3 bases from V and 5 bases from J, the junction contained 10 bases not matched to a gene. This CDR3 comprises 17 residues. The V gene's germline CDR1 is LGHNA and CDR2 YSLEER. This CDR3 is CASSQVPGQGRNEKLFF. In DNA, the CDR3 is TGCGCCAGCAGCCAGGTACCGGGACAGGGTCGGAATGAAAAACTGTTTTTT.

CDR3 in amino acids: CASSLSGLAGVYDTQYF. The CDR3 DNA sequence: TGTGCCAGCAGTCTCTCGGGACTAGCGGGAGTATATGATACGCAGTATTTT. The chain employs TRBV27 and TRBJ2-3; 14 bases are a match to TRBD2. The V and J ends lost 5 bases and 6 bases, in that order; junction bases with no gene match: 10. The CDR3 is 17 residues long. The germline gives CDR1 MNHEY, CDR2 SMNVEV (reference sequence).

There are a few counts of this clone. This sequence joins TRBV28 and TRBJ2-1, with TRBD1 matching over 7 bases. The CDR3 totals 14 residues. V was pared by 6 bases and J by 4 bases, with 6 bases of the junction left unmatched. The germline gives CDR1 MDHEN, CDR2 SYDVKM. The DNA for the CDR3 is TGTGCCAGCAGCCCGGGACAGATATACAATGAGCAGTTCTTC. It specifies CASSPGQIYNEQFF.

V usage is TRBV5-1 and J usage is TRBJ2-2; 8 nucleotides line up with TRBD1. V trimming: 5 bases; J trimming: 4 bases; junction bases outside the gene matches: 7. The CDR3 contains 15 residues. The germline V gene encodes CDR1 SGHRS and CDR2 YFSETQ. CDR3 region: CASRSGTGGTGELFF. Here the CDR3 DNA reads TGCGCCAGCAGATCCGGGACAGGAGGCACCGGGGAGCTGTTTTTT.

CDR3 residues: CASSSGSSSDEQYF. CDR3 in DNA: TGCGCCAGCAGCAGCGGGAGCTCCTCGGACGAGCAGTACTTC. V gene TRBV5-1 combines with J gene TRBJ2-7, with TRBD2 matching over 8 bases. V dropped 4 bases and J dropped 5; count of bases not matched to a gene: 8. Germline V gives CDR1 SGHRS, CDR2 YFSETQ. CDR3 length equals 14 residues.

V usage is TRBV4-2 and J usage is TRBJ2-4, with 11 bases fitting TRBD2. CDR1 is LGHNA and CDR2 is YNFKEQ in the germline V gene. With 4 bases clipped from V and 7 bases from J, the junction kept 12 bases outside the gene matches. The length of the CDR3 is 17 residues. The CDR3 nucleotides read TGTGCCAGCAGCCCCCAGGGACTAGCGGCCTTGGAGAACATTCAGTACTTC. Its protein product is CASSPQGLAALENIQYF.

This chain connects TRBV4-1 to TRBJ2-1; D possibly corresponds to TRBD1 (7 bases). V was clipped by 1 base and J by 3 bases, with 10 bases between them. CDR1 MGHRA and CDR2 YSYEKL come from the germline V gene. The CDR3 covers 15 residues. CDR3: CASSQVQGGYNEQFF. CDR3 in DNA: TGCGCCAGCAGCCAAGTCCAGGGGGGCTACAATGAGCAGTTCTTC.

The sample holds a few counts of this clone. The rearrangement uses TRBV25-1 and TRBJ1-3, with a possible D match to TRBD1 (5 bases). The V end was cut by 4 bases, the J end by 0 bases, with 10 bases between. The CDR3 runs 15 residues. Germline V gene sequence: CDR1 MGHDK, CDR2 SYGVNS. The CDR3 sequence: CASSGGAPSGNTIYF. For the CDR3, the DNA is TGTGCCAGCAGTGGCGGGGCCCCCTCTGGAAACACCATATATTTT.

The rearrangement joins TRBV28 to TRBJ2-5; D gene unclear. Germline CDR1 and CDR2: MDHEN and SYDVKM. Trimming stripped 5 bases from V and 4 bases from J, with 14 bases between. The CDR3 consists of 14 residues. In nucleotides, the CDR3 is TGTGCCAGCAGTCCCCCAGGTCCCCGAGAGACCCAGTACTTC. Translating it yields CASSPPGPRETQYF. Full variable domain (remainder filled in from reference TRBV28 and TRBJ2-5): DVKVTQSSRYLVKRTGEKVFLECVQDMDHENMFWYRQDPGLGLRLIYFSYDVKMKEKGDIPEGYSVSREKKERFSLILESASTNQTSMYLCASSPPGPRETQYFGPGTRLLVL.

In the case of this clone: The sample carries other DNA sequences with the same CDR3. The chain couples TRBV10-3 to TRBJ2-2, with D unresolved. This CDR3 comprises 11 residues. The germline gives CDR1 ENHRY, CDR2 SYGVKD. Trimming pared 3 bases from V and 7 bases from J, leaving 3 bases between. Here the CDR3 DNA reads TGTGCCATCAGTGATATCGGGGAGCTGTTTTTT. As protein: CAISDIGELFF.